This T cell receptor (beta chain) was captured in a study of T cells and Merkel cell carcinoma outcomes. Sequenced by immunoSEQ multiplex PCR; TCRdb stores in-frame clones only, minus some. This sample has about 19,000 clones, with approximately 80% found just once. V lost 6 bases to trimming and J lost 7 bases; unmatched junction nucleotides: 7. Germline V gives CDR1 SNHLY, CDR2 FYNNEI. CDR3 length: 14 residues. The clonotype comes from a human donor with Merkel cell carcinoma. The specimen was tumor tissue from Merkel cell carcinoma. The V and J genes are TRBV2 and TRBJ1-4; 8 nucleotides match TRBD1. The CDR3 reads CASRGFRGLEKLFF. The CDR3, as DNA: TGTGCCAGCAGGGGGTTCAGGGGGCTTGAAAAACTGTTTTTT.